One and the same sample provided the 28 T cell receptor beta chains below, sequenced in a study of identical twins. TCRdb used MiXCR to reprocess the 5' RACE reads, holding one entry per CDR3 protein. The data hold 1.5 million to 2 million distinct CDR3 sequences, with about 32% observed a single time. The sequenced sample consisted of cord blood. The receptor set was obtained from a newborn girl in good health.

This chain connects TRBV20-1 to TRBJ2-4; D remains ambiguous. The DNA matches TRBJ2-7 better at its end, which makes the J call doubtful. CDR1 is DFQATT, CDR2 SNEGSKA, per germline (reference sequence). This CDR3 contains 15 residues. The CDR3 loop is CSERRTWRNSYEQYF. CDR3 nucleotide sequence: TGCAGTGAGAGGCGAACTTGGCGGAACTCCTACGAGCAGTACTTC.

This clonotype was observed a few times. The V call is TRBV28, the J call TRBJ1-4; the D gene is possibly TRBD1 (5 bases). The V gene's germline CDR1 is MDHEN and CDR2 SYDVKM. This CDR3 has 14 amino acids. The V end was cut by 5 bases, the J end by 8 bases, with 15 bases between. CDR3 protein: CASSLGGGREKLFF. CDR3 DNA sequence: TGTGCCAGCAGTCTGGGCGGGGGAAGGGAAAAACTGTTTTTT. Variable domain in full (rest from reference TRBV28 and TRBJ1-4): DVKVTQSSRYLVKRTGEKVFLECVQDMDHENMFWYRQDPGLGLRLIYFSYDVKMKEKGDIPEGYSVSREKKERFSLILESASTNQTSMYLCASSLGGGREKLFFGSGTQLSVL.

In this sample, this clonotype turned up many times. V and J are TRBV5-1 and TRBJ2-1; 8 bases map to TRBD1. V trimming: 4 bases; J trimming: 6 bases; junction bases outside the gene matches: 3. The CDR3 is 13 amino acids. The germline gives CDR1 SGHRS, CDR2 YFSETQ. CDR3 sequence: CASSNTGGNEQFF. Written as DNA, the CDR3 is TGCGCCAGCAGCAACACAGGGGGCAATGAGCAGTTCTTC.

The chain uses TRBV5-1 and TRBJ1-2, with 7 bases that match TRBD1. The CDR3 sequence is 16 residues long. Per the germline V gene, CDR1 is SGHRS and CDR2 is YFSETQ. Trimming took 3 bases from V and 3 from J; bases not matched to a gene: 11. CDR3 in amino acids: CASSSQTPTGDYGYTF. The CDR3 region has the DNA TGCGCCAGCAGCTCTCAAACCCCCACAGGGGACTATGGCTACACCTTC. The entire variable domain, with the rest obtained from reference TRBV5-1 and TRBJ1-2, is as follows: KAGVTQTPRYLIKTRGQQVTLSCSPISGHRSVSWYQQTPGQGLQFLFEYFSETQRNKGNFPGRFSGRQFSNSRSEMNVSTLELGDSALYLCASSSQTPTGDYGYTFGSGTRLTVV.

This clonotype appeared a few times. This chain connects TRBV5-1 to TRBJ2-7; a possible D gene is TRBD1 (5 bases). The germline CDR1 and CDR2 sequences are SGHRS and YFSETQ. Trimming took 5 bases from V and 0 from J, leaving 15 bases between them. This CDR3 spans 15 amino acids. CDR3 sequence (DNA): TGCGCCAGCAGAAAAGAACAGGCAAGCTCCTACGAGCAGTACTTC. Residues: CASRKEQASSYEQYF.

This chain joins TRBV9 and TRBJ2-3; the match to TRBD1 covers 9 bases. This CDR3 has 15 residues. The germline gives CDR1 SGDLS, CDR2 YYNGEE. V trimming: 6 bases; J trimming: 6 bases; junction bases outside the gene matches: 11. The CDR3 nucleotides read TGTGCCAGCACCTATTCGGGACAGGGAGATGATACGCAGTATTTT. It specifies CASTYSGQGDDTQYF.

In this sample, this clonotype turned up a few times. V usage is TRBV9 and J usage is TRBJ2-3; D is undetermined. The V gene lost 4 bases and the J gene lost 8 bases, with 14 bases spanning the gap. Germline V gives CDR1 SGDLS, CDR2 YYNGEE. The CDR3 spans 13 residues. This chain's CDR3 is CASSPSPRGTQYF. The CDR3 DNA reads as TGTGCCAGCAGCCCCAGCCCTAGAGGTACGCAGTATTTT.

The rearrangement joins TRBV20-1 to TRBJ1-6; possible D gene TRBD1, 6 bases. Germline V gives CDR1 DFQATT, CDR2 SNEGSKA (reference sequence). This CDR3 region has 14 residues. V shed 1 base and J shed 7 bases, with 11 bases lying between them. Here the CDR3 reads CSARGGAQNSPLHF. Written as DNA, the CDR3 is TGCAGTGCTAGAGGGGGGGCACAAAATTCACCCCTCCACTTT.

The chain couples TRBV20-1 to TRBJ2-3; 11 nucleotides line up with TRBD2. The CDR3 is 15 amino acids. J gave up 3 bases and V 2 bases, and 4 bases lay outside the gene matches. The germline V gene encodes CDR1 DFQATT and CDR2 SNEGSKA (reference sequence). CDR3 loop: CSARSPSGRTDTQYF. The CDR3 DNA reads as TGCAGTGCTAGATCCCCTAGCGGGAGGACAGATACGCAGTATTTT.

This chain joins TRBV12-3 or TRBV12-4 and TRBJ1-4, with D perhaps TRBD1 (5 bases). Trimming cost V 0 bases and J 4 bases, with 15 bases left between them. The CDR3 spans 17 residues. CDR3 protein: CASSLALGRQGNEKLFF. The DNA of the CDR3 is TGTGCCAGCAGTTTAGCGCTGGGGAGGCAGGGTAATGAAAAACTGTTTTTT.

CDR3 nucleotides: TGCAGTGCGCAAGGACAGAACTATGGCTACACCTTC. Translating gives CSAQGQNYGYTF. The chain combines TRBV20-1 with TRBJ1-2; a weak D match, TRBD1 (6 bases). In germline, CDR1 is DFQATT, CDR2 SNEGSKA (reference sequence). This CDR3 has 12 residues. The V end was cut by 6 bases, the J end by 2 bases, with 10 bases between.

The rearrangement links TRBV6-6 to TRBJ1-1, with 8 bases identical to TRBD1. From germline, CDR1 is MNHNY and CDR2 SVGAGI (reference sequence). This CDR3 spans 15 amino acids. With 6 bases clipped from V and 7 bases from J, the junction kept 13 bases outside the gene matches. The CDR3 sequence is CASSDRGGGVVEAFF. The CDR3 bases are TGTGCCAGCAGCGACAGGGGTGGAGGGGTGGTTGAAGCTTTCTTT.

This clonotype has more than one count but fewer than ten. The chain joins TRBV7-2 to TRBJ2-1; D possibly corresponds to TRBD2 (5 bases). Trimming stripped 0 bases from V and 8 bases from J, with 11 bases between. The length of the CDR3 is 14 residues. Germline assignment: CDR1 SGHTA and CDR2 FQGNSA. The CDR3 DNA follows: TGTGCCAGCAGCTTAGCGCCCGGGATTCATGAGCAGTTCTTC. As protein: CASSLAPGIHEQFF.

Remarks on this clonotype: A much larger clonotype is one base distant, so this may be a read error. CDR3 nucleotide sequence: TGTGCCAGCAGCTTAAGGAGGACAGGGGGCTACGAGCAGTACTTC. Protein product: CASSLRRTGGYEQYF. V is TRBV11-2 and J is TRBJ2-4; TRBD1 agrees at 10 bases. The J call is uncertain, as TRBJ2-7 better fits the DNA end. The CDR3 extends over 15 amino acids. The germline CDR1 and CDR2 sequences are SGHAT and FQNNGV.

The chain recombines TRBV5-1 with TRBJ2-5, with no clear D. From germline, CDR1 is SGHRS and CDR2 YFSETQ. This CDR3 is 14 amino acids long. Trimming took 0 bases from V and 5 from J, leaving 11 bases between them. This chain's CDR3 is CASSLDFGRETQYF. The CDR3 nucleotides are TGCGCCAGCAGCTTGGATTTCGGGCGGGAGACCCAGTACTTC.

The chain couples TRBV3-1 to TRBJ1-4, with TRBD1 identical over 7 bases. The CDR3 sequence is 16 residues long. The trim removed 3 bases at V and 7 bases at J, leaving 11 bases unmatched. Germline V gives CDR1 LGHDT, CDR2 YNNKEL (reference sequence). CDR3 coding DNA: TGTGCCAGCAGCCACTTCACAAGACAGGGCAGTGAAAAACTGTTTTTT. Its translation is CASSHFTRQGSEKLFF.

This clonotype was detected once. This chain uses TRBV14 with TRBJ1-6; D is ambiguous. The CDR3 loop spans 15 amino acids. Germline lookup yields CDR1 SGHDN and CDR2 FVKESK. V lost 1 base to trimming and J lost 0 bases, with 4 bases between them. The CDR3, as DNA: TGTGCCAGCAGCCAAGGAGTCTCCTATAATTCACCCCTCCACTTT. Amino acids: CASSQGVSYNSPLHF.

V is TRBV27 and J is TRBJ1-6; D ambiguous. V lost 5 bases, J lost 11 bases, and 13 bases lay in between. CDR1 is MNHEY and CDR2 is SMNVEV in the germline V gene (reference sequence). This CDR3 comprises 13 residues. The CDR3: CASSPTQAPPLHF. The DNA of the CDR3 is TGTGCCAGCAGTCCCACGCAGGCCCCACCCCTCCACTTT.

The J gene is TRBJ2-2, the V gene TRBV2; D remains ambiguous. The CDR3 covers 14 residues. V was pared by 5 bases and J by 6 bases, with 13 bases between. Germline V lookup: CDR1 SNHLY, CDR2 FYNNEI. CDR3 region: CASSPYAIPGELFF. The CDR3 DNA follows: TGTGCCAGCAGTCCCTACGCAATCCCCGGGGAGCTGTTTTTT.

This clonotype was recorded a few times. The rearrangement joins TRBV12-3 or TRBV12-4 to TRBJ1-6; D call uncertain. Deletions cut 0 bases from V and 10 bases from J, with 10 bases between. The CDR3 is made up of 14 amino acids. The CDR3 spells CASSLAGHESPLHF. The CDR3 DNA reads TGTGCCAGCAGTTTAGCAGGTCATGAGTCACCCCTCCACTTT.

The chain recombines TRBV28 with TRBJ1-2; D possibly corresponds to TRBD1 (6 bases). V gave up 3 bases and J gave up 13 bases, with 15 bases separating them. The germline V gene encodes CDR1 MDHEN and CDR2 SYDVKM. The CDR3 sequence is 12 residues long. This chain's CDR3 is CASSFPASQGTF. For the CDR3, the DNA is TGTGCCAGCAGTTTTCCAGCCTCACAGGGCACCTTC.

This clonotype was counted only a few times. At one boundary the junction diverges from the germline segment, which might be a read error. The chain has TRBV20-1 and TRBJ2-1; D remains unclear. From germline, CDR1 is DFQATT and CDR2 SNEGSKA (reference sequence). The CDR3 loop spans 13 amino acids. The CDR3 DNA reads TGCAGTGCTAGAGAGGTTCGGGCCAATGGGCAGTTCTTC. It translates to CSAREVRANGQFF.

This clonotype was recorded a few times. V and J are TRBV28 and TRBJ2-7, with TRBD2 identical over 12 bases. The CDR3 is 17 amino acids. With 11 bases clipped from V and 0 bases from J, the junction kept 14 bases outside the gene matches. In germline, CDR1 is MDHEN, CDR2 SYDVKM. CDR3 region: CAARPPGLAGLSYEQYF. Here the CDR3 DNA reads TGTGCCGCGCGTCCCCCGGGACTAGCGGGCCTCTCCTACGAGCAGTACTTC.

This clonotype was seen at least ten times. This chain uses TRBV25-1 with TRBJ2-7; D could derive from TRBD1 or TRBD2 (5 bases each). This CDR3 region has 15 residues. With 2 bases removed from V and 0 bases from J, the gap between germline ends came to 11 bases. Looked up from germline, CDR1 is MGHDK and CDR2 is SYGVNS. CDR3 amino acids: CASSETGTSSYEQYF. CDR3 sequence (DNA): TGTGCCAGCAGTGAAACGGGGACCAGCTCCTACGAGCAGTACTTC.

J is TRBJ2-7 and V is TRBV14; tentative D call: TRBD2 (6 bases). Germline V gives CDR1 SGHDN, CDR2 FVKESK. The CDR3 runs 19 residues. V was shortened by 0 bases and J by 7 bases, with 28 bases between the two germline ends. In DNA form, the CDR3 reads TGTGCCAGCAGCCAAGACTTGGGGCGGGGCTTAAGTGTATACAATGAGCAGTACTTC. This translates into CASSQDLGRGLSVYNEQYF.

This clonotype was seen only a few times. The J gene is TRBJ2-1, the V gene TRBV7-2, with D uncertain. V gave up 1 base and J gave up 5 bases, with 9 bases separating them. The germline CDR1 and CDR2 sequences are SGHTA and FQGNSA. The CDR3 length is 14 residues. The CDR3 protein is CASSLVPANNEQFF. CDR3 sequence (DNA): TGTGCCAGCAGCTTAGTCCCGGCAAACAATGAGCAGTTCTTC.

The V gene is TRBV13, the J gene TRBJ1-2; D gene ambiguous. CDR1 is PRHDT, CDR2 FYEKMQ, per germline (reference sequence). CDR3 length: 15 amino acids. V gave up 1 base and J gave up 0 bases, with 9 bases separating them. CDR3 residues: CASSLVTAANYGYTF. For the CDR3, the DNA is TGTGCCAGCAGCTTAGTCACAGCAGCTAACTATGGCTACACCTTC.

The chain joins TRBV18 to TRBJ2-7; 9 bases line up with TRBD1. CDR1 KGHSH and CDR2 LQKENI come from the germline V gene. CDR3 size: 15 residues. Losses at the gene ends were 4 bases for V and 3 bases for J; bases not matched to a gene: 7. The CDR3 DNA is TGTGCCAGCTCACGGACAGGGGTGATACTCTACGAGCAGTACTTC. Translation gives CASSRTGVILYEQYF.